The entry that follows covers one T cell receptor (beta chain) sequence. Its specificity is not known. Germline V gene data show CDR1 as SGHNT and CDR2 as YYREEE (reference sequence). Trimming removed 0 bases from V and 1 base from J, with 10 bases in between. CDR3 length: 15 amino acids. The normal lung sample lay at least 3 cm, and maximally far, from the tumour. This entry belongs to a study of immune cell composition in non-small cell lung cancer. The repertoire was sequenced with immunoSEQ multiplex PCR; TCRdb's copy has only in-frame clones and lacks some. This sample yields several thousand clones, of which 82% are seen a single time; roughly 9.1% belongs to the top ten. Whole-study results and caveats: Tumour TCR-beta clonality was not significantly tied to smoking pack-years. In adenocarcinoma, maximal tumour-associated clone frequency tracked TIL tumour reactivity. Squamous carcinomas (roughly 80%) more often had tumour-associated clones >0.5% than adenocarcinomas (around 33%).

This clonotype was obtained from a human donor with non-small cell lung cancer. The chain is built from TRBV5-4 and TRBJ2-5; D unresolved. Sequences were obtained from non-adjacent lung tissue. In DNA, the CDR3 is TGTGCCAGCAGCTTGGATCCGGGTTTCCAAGAGACCCAGTACTTC. This codes for CASSLDPGFQETQYF. The full variable domain, in which reference TRBV5-4 and TRBJ2-5 provide the parts outside the CDR3, is ETGVTQSPTHLIKTRGQQVTLRCSSQSGHNTVSWYQQALGQGPQFIFQYYREEENGRGNFPPRFSGLQFPNYSSELNVNALELDDSALYLCASSLDPGFQETQYFGPGTRLLVL.